The 20 T cell receptor beta chains below were found in one sample sequenced in a study of CXCR3-negative and CXCR3-positive naive CD8 T cells. UMI-labeled TRB cDNA libraries were prepared by 5' RACE. For each CDR3 protein, TCRdb gives one entry from its re-call of the 5' RACE reads, without DNA. In total, the table holds approximately 40,000 distinct CDR3 sequences. Input material: memory CD8+ T cells from blood. Receptors originate from a human donor in good health. Some clones in this sample may be carry-over from other donors' samples.

The chain recombines TRBV29-1 with TRBJ2-1; the D call from TCRdb, TRBD2, cannot be confirmed without DNA. This CDR3 contains 18 residues. Germline-derived CDR1 and CDR2 are SQVTM and ANQGSEA. CDR3 sequence: CSARTSGGPFSSYNEQFF.

The chain has TRBV27 and TRBJ1-1; the D call from TCRdb, TRBD1, cannot be confirmed without DNA. There are 15 residues in the CDR3. Germline CDR1 reads MNHEY; CDR2 reads SMNVEV (reference sequence). Here the CDR3 reads CASRSPGGSETEAFF.

The chain is built from TRBV7-9 and TRBJ1-5; TCRdb's D call of TRBD1 is untestable without DNA. The germline gives CDR1 SEHNR, CDR2 FQNEAQ (reference sequence). The CDR3 length is 14 residues. The CDR3: CASSLGGTNQPQHF.

The CDR3 is CASTRQDNEQFF. This sequence joins TRBV9 and TRBJ2-1; checking the TCRdb D call of TRBD1 is not possible without DNA. The germline gives CDR1 SGDLS, CDR2 YYNGEE. CDR3 length: 12 residues.

The rearrangement joins TRBV29-1 to TRBJ1-2; TCRdb's D call, TRBD1, is unchecked because there is no DNA. The CDR3 is 14 residues long. Germline V CDR1 and CDR2: SQVTM, ANQGSEA. The CDR3 loop reads CSVESVTGGYGYTF. The complete variable domain, with remaining parts taken from reference TRBV29-1 and TRBJ1-2, reads SAVISQKPSRDICQRGTSLTIQCQVDSQVTMMFWYRQQPGQSLTLIATANQGSEATYESGFVIDKFPISRPNLTFSTLTVSNMSPEDSSIYLCSVESVTGGYGYTFGSGTRLTVV.

The J gene is TRBJ2-6, the V gene TRBV6-4; lacking DNA, the TRBD1 call made by TCRdb goes unchecked. The CDR3 contains 14 residues. Germline V gene sequence: CDR1 MRHNA, CDR2 SNTAGT. Here the CDR3 reads CASSDGQGANVLTF.

V is TRBV29-1 and J is TRBJ1-1. CDR1 SQVTM and CDR2 ANQGSEA come from the germline V gene. The CDR3 is 14 amino acids. The CDR3 here is CSVESDRDYTEAFF.

This sequence joins TRBV28 and TRBJ1-1; TCRdb's D call, TRBD1, is unchecked because there is no DNA. Germline V CDR1 and CDR2: MDHEN, SYDVKM. The CDR3 loop spans 12 amino acids. CDR3 residues: CASDRDGTEAFF. The variable domain in full, completed from reference TRBV28 and TRBJ1-1, reads DVKVTQSSRYLVKRTGEKVFLECVQDMDHENMFWYRQDPGLGLRLIYFSYDVKMKEKGDIPEGYSVSREKKERFSLILESASTNQTSMYLCASDRDGTEAFFGQGTRLTVV.

The chain joins TRBV28 to TRBJ2-5. In germline, CDR1 is MDHEN, CDR2 SYDVKM. This CDR3 comprises 12 residues. CDR3 sequence reads: CASRTTIETQYF.

V and J are TRBV24-1 and TRBJ2-5; TCRdb picks TRBD1, but there is no DNA to check that call. The germline CDR1 and CDR2 sequences are KGHDR and SFDVKD. The CDR3 length is 18 residues. The CDR3 protein is CATSDRMGRKGDLETQYF.

The gene calls are TRBV29-1 and TRBJ2-1. CDR1 SQVTM and CDR2 ANQGSEA come from the germline V gene. This CDR3 is 12 amino acids long. CDR3 residues: CSVDLPYNEQFF.

The chain links TRBV5-1 to TRBJ2-1; TCRdb reports TRBD2, a call that lacks DNA to check it against. Looked up from germline, CDR1 is SGHRS and CDR2 is YFSETQ. This CDR3 spans 15 amino acids. The CDR3 sequence is CASSLTSGSRNEQFF. The variable domain in full, with the rest retrieved from reference TRBV5-1 and TRBJ2-1, is KAGVTQTPRYLIKTRGQQVTLSCSPISGHRSVSWYQQTPGQGLQFLFEYFSETQRNKGNFPGRFSGRQFSNSRSEMNVSTLELGDSALYLCASSLTSGSRNEQFFGPGTRLTVL.

The chain recombines TRBV7-2 with TRBJ2-7; the TRBD1 assignment by TCRdb is unverifiable without DNA. The germline CDR1 and CDR2 sequences are SGHTA and FQGNSA. This CDR3 contains 15 residues. CDR3 sequence: CASSSDPGVTYEQYF.

V gene TRBV13 combines with J gene TRBJ2-7; TCRdb names TRBD1, which stays unverified in the absence of DNA. CDR3 length: 14 amino acids. Germline CDR1 and CDR2: PRHDT and FYEKMQ (reference sequence). CDR3 amino acids: CASSSRGQGYEQYF.

This chain joins TRBV29-1 and TRBJ2-1; TCRdb proposes TRBD1, but this gene call is untestable without DNA. Germline V gene data show CDR1 as SQVTM and CDR2 as ANQGSEA. The CDR3 sequence is 13 residues long. CDR3 protein: CSVPPSGANEQFF.

The chain combines TRBV7-2 with TRBJ1-5; the D call from TCRdb, TRBD1, cannot be confirmed without DNA. Germline CDR1 and CDR2: SGHTA and FQGNSA. The CDR3 covers 15 residues. CDR3 region: CASSLFRGSNQPQHF.

The chain carries TRBV9 and TRBJ2-7; TCRdb calls TRBD1, which cannot be checked without DNA. CDR3 length equals 15 residues. CDR1 and CDR2 from the germline V gene are SGDLS and YYNGEE. The chain's CDR3 is CASSVSGTPTYEQYF.

The chain carries TRBV7-9 and TRBJ2-5. This CDR3 region has 12 residues. Germline lookup yields CDR1 SEHNR and CDR2 FQNEAQ (reference sequence). The CDR3 reads CASSFSTETQYF.

V is TRBV29-1 and J is TRBJ2-7. Germline V lookup: CDR1 SQVTM, CDR2 ANQGSEA. The CDR3 covers 13 residues. The CDR3 reads CSVAHRTPYEQYF.

The chain couples TRBV11-2 to TRBJ2-2. Germline V gene data show CDR1 as SGHAT and CDR2 as FQNNGV. The CDR3 totals 15 residues. The CDR3: CASSLVGRNPGELFF. Based on the CDR3 plus reference TRBV11-2 and TRBJ2-2, the full variable domain is EAGVAQSPRYKIIEKRQSVAFWCNPISGHATLYWYQQILGQGPKLLIQFQNNGVVDDSQLPKDRFSAERLKGVDSTLKIQPAKLEDSAVYLCASSLVGRNPGELFFGEGSRLTVL.